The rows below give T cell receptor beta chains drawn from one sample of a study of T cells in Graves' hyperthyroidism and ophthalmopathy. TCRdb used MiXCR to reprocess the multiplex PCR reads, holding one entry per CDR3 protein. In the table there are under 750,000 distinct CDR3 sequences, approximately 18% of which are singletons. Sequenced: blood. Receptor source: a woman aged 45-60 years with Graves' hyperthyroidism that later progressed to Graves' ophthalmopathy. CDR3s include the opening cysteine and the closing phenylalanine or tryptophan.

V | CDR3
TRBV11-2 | CASSLTGLPYNEQFF
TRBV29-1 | CSGHKGAFTDTQYF
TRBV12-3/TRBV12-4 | CASSLLWTVDRGLDNEQFF
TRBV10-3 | CAISESPGAPIYGYTF
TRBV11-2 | CASSPPLGENTEAFF
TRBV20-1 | CSARGPSGGFTGELFF
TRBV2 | CASGGDGQGFQPQHF
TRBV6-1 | CASTLMGGQGGMNTEAFF
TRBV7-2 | CASSLETGLAIASQETQYF
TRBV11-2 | CASSPQARTNTEAFF
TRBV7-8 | CASSRDRGQMNTEAFF
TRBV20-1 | CSAKKAGGNEQFF
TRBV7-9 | CASGRINTEAFF
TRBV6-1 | CASRETAFPDEKLFF
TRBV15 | CATSGTGHSLTEAFF
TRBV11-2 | CASSSPGRHFQETQYF
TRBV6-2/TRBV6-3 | CASSYSISNNYGYTF
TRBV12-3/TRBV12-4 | CASRDLAGGPYNEQFF
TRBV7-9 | CASSISQDGYTF
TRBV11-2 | CASSLARVETQYF
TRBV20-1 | CSAREEIAGGHFQYF
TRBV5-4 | CASRRGGQSNEQFF
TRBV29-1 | CSANRENRGTYEQYF
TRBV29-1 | CSVDFGTGDYEQYF
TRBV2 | CASTGRGGHDEQYF
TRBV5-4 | CASSLAGTGGGYTFF
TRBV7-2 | CASSRGWSEAFF
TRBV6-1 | CASSNDRSNQPQHF
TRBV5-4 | CASSVFEDSYEQYF
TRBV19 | CASSRTGDGELFF
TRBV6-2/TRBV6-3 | CASSSDSLVTEAFF
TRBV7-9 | CASSSQGLNEKLFF
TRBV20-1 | CSANRGGGQPQHF
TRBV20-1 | CSANLLDRERTNYGYTF
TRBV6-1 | CASSEVRWDRTYEQYF
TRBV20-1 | CSAANLGGGTSYNEQFF
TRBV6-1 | CASSEVVDTQYF
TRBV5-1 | CASSLAPGIGYNEQFF
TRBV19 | CASSIPGIEKLFF
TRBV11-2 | CASRIAGTWETQYF
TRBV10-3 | CAISEGAGVSYEQYF
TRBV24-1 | CATRGKSDYGYTF
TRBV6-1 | CASSPGQARDEQFF
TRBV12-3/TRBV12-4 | CASSGPPGPLAKRDTQYF